This TCR beta chain was sequenced during a study of blood T cell repertoires in COVID-19 (TCRdb year 2020). Study-level background: Collaborator samples came from the United States, Italy and Spain and covered acute and convalescent phases of COVID-19. The material from the prospective study consisted of cDNA or gDNA derived from T cells, B-cell-depleted T cells, or PBMCs. Deeply sampled blood TCRbeta repertoires from subjects exposed to, actively infected with, or recovered from COVID-19 were included in the dataset. A freely available public database, intended as a resource for researchers studying the immune response to SARS-CoV-2, is where the repertoires were released. Samples were obtained from the ongoing ImmuneRACE study (first 160 participants) and from 1,254 subjects provided by 6 global collaborators. Sample metadata almost always included a de-identified subject ID, COVID-19 status, age in years and sex. HLA class I and class II types, where available, came from metadata supplied by the sample provider rather than from assay-based typing.

From the germline V gene, CDR1 is MGHRA and CDR2 is YSYEKL. Trimming costs V 2 bases and J 5 bases, and their ends lie 4 bases apart. Reading from cysteine to phenylalanine, the CDR3 counts 12 amino acids. Only the CDR3 region is kept as DNA, spanning 36 bases read in frame from base 1. Turning to this clone: The antigen it recognizes is unknown. No base quality values were provided; no much bigger clone lies one nucleotide off.

TCRbeta CDR3 regions were amplified from genomic DNA using the immunoSEQ Assay, a bias-controlled multiplex PCR. The published analysis was carried out like this. Nucleated cell counts per sample were estimated from amplification of reference gene primers within the assay. To quantify the absolute abundance of each unique TCRbeta CDR3 rearrangement, sequence reads were collapsed and filtered. For each sample, productive Simpson clonality was calculated as the square root of Simpson's diversity index across productive rearrangements. TCRdb limited this immuneACCESS table to in-frame rearrangements with V and J called. A share of clones is missing; checked studies link under half to unresolved V genes, and the rest is unexplained. V and J calls and clone size are as listed in that table; D and trimming were resolved from the DNA. The sample yields 150,000 to 200,000 clones; about 80% were counted once. The top ten clonotypes cover under 8.5% of the sample.

The research as a whole found: The amount of clinical and demographic metadata varied by source and participant and was provided uncurated.

Each collaborating institution followed its own protocols to collect whole blood in K2EDTA tubes. Collaborator samples were shipped for TCRbeta analysis as frozen whole blood, isolated PBMCs, or DNA extracted from either sample type. The chain couples TRBV4-1 to TRBJ1-3; the D gene lacks a confident call. This TCR came from a human donor in a cohort sampled during active COVID-19. What was sequenced was peripheral blood. The CDR3 is CASSQIRNTIYF. The DNA reads TGCGCCAGCAGCCAAATCAGAAACACCATATATTTT.